The 21 T cell receptor beta chains listed next were all sequenced from one sample in a study of T cell responses to AZD1222 COVID-19 vaccine. TCRdb keeps only in-frame clones here, not all; method: immunoSEQ multiplex PCR. The sample shows about 140,000 clones, around 91% of them seen only once. The specimen was peripheral blood, collected on day 0 of AZD1222 vaccination. The receptors originated from an adult in good health.

The V call is TRBV3-1 (or the pseudogene TRBV3-2), the J call TRBJ1-1; possible D gene TRBD1, 6 bases. Germline loops: CDR1 LGHDT, CDR2 YNNKEL (reference sequence). V lost 0 bases, J lost 2 bases, and 13 bases lay in between. This CDR3 comprises 16 residues. The CDR3 region is CASSQDRGRGNTEAFF. The CDR3 nucleotides read TGTGCCAGCAGCCAAGATCGGGGGCGGGGTAACACTGAAGCTTTCTTT.

This chain links TRBV6-5 with TRBJ1-1; 10 positions agree with TRBD1. Germline CDR1 reads MNHEY; CDR2 reads SVGAGI. The J segment lost 8 bases and the V segment lost 4 bases, leaving 7 bases of the junction unmatched. The CDR3 sequence is 14 residues long. This chain's CDR3 is CASSWDRGLGEAFF. The CDR3 nucleotides read TGTGCCAGCAGTTGGGACAGGGGCCTGGGGGAAGCTTTCTTT.

This chain uses TRBV6-5 with TRBJ2-7; tentatively, D is TRBD1 (6 bases). V lost 7 bases, J lost 5 bases, and 15 bases lay in between. Germline V gives CDR1 MNHEY, CDR2 SVGAGI. The CDR3 contains 13 residues. CDR3 amino acids: CASNRGGFHEQYF. CDR3 nucleotide sequence: TGTGCCAGCAATAGAGGGGGATTTCACGAGCAGTACTTC.

The chain couples TRBV28 to TRBJ2-6; D gene unclear. This CDR3 is 12 amino acids long. Germline V CDR1 and CDR2: MDHEN, SYDVKM. V was pared by 5 bases and J by 2 bases, with 1 base between. This chain's CDR3 is CASSTGANVLTF. The CDR3 DNA reads TGTGCCAGCAGTACTGGGGCCAACGTCCTGACTTTC.

This chain uses TRBV5-1 with TRBJ1-6; D is unresolved. Germline CDR1 SGHRS, CDR2 YFSETQ. The CDR3 has 15 amino acids. The ends were cut back, 0 bases at V and 5 bases at J, with 9 bases in the middle. DNA of the CDR3: TGCGCCAGCAGCTTGGGCAGGTTCAATAATTCACCCCTCCACTTT. Encoded protein: CASSLGRFNNSPLHF.

The genes are TRBV18 and TRBJ1-1; no clear D. This CDR3 is built from 13 residues. Germline assignment: CDR1 KGHSH and CDR2 LQKENI. Trimming removed 6 bases from V and 5 bases from J, with 13 bases in between. The DNA of the CDR3 is TGTGCCAGCTCCCCCGATAGCGGGACTGAAGCTTTCTTT. Translated: CASSPDSGTEAFF.

This chain uses TRBV3-1 (or the pseudogene TRBV3-2) with TRBJ2-5, with 9 bases lining up with TRBD2. V trimming: 3 bases; J trimming: 5 bases; junction bases outside the gene matches: 10. Germline loops: CDR1 LGHDT, CDR2 YNNKEL (reference sequence). The CDR3 loop spans 16 amino acids. CDR3: CASSQASGVGGETQYF. The CDR3 coding sequence is TGTGCCAGCAGCCAGGCTAGCGGGGTGGGTGGGGAGACCCAGTACTTC.

V gene TRBV4-1 combines with J gene TRBJ1-1; D remains ambiguous. Germline values: CDR1 MGHRA, CDR2 YSYEKL. The V gene lost 2 bases and the J gene lost 0 bases, with 16 bases spanning the gap. The CDR3 length is 17 residues. This CDR3 reads CASSQMRAESMNTEAFF. The CDR3 nucleotides read TGCGCCAGCAGCCAAATGAGGGCAGAGAGCATGAACACTGAAGCTTTCTTT.

The chain is built from TRBV7-9 and TRBJ2-7, with D maybe TRBD2 (5 bases). V gave up 6 bases and J gave up 5 bases, with 11 bases separating them. Per germline, CDR1 SEHNR and CDR2 FQNEAQ (reference sequence). The CDR3 contains 12 residues. The CDR3 reads CASSSRGNEQYF. The CDR3 nucleotides are TGTGCCAGCAGTTCCCGGGGAAACGAGCAGTACTTC.

This chain joins TRBV28 and TRBJ1-1; 9 nucleotides agree with TRBD1. Trimming took 3 bases from V and 4 from J; bases not matched to a gene: 9. The CDR3 is 16 amino acids. CDR1 is MDHEN, CDR2 SYDVKM, per germline. In nucleotides, the CDR3 is TGTGCCAGCAGTTTGTGGGGACAGGGCCGGGGCACTGAAGCTTTCTTT. Protein product: CASSLWGQGRGTEAFF.

The V call is TRBV9, the J call TRBJ2-1; D gene ambiguous. The CDR3 spans 12 residues. V was pared by 7 bases and J by 3 bases, with 8 bases between. Germline CDR1 reads SGDLS; CDR2 reads YYNGEE. The CDR3 protein is CASVDGYNEQFF. In DNA, the CDR3 is TGTGCCAGCGTAGACGGCTACAATGAGCAGTTCTTC.

The rearrangement uses TRBV6-2 or TRBV6-3 and TRBJ2-7, with D perhaps matching TRBD1 or TRBD2 (6 bases each). The germline CDR1 and CDR2 sequences are MNHEY and SVGEGT. The CDR3 extends over 15 amino acids. Trimming stripped 3 bases from V and 3 bases from J, with 15 bases between. The CDR3 bases are TGTGCCAGCAGTTATGAGGGGGGAGGAAACTACGAGCAGTACTTC. This gives the protein CASSYEGGGNYEQYF.

This chain uses TRBV7-2 with TRBJ1-5; D is undetermined. In germline, CDR1 is SGHTA, CDR2 FQGNSA. The CDR3 is 12 amino acids. Trimming pared 5 bases from V and 3 bases from J, leaving 5 bases between. Written as DNA, the CDR3 is TGTGCCAGCAGCGCCTACAATCAGCCCCAGCATTTT. Its translation: CASSAYNQPQHF.

The J gene is TRBJ1-4, the V gene TRBV4-1; possible D gene TRBD1, 5 bases. Trimming removed 5 bases from V and 4 bases from J, with 11 bases in between. The CDR3 contains 14 residues. Looked up from germline, CDR1 is MGHRA and CDR2 is YSYEKL. The CDR3, as DNA: TGCGCCAGCAGCGAGATGGGGGGTAATGAAAAACTGTTTTTT. Translating gives CASSEMGGNEKLFF.

The chain links TRBV6-4 to TRBJ2-2; no reliable D call. CDR1 MRHNA and CDR2 SNTAGT come from the germline V gene. CDR3 length equals 14 residues. Trimming removed 6 bases from V and 3 bases from J, with 11 bases in between. Written as DNA, the CDR3 is TGTGCCAGCAGCCCCGGACCGCACACCGGGGAGCTGTTTTTT. Its protein product is CASSPGPHTGELFF.

This rearrangement joins TRBV4-1 to TRBJ1-1; TRBD1 might be the D (5 bases). Trimming took 0 bases from V and 5 from J, leaving 13 bases between them. CDR1 MGHRA and CDR2 YSYEKL come from the germline V gene. This CDR3 region has 15 residues. The CDR3 loop reads CASSQDLGRATEAFF. CDR3 DNA sequence: TGCGCCAGCAGCCAAGATCTGGGCAGGGCGACTGAAGCTTTCTTT.

This chain connects TRBV5-1 to TRBJ2-1; TRBD2 matches 10 bases. Germline-derived CDR1 and CDR2 are SGHRS and YFSETQ. This CDR3 is built from 15 residues. With V trimmed by 1 base and J by 5 bases, 3 bases remained unmatched. The CDR3 sequence is CASSLYTSGDNEQFF. CDR3 bases: TGCGCCAGCAGCTTGTATACTAGCGGGGACAATGAGCAGTTCTTC.

The gene calls are TRBV5-6 and TRBJ1-5, with D possibly TRBD1 on 5 matching bases. Germline V gene lookup returns CDR1 SGHDT and CDR2 YYEEEE. The CDR3 has 13 amino acids. Trimming removed 1 base from V and 9 bases from J, with 11 bases in between. Here the CDR3 DNA reads TGTGCCAGCAGCTTGTCCGGGGCGCGGCCCCAGCATTTT. Protein product: CASSLSGARPQHF.

This chain connects TRBV6-1 to TRBJ2-3; the D gene is possibly TRBD1 (6 bases). CDR3 size: 15 residues. V was shortened by 2 bases and J by 1 base, with 10 bases between the two germline ends. Germline V CDR1 and CDR2: MNHNS, SASEGT. DNA of the CDR3: TGTGCCAGCAGTGAAAACAGGGCAGGCACAGATACGCAGTATTTT. It is translated as CASSENRAGTDTQYF.

V gene TRBV4-1 combines with J gene TRBJ1-5; D not resolved. The CDR3 has 13 residues. V lost 0 bases and J lost 3, with 3 bases in between. The germline CDR1 and CDR2 sequences are MGHRA and YSYEKL. The CDR3 nucleotides are TGCGCCAGCAGCCAAGATATCAATCAGCCCCAGCATTTT. Protein product: CASSQDINQPQHF.

The rearrangement joins TRBV21-1 to TRBJ2-7; the table names TRBD1, a call not compared with the DNA. TRBV21-1 is a pseudogene segment. This CDR3 has 18 amino acids. The CDR3 DNA reads TGTGCCAGTAGGCCCAGGGACAGAACCCCTACCCGCCCCTACGAGCAGTACTTC. Residues: CASRPRDRTPTRPYEQYF.